The clone carrying this T cell receptor beta chain has only one observation. What it recognizes is unknown. The CDR3 has 15 residues. The germline V gene has CDR1 SEHNR and CDR2 FQNEAQ (reference sequence). Unmatched junction bases numbered 3, after V lost 5 bases and J lost 0 bases. The method was immunoSEQ multiplex PCR; TCRdb's version includes in-frame clones alone and lacks a portion of them. The sample records about 510,000 clones, 90% to 96% being singletons. These data are taken from a study of shared clonotypes between healthy human individuals. The split of CD4+ cells yielded CD45RA+ naive and CD45RA-negative memory subsets. General study findings and limits: How much donors shared clonotypes was expected to be affected by sequencing depth. Around 5% of naive CD4 clonotypes were shared across several donors. Represented diversity, genetic and exposure-history alike, was limited by few donors.

The receptor was derived from a woman in her 30s in good health. J is TRBJ1-3 and V is TRBV7-9; TRBD1 aligns across 8 bases. Sequencing input: naive CD4+ T cells sorted from blood. Subset: CD45RA+ positively selected. This chain's CDR3 is CASSGQGLSGNTIYF. CDR3 nucleotide sequence: TGTGCCAGCAGCGGACAGGGACTCTCTGGAAACACCATATATTTT.